Listed here are 30 T cell receptor beta chains from one sample, sequenced in a study of blood T cell repertoires in COVID-19. The repertoire was sequenced with immunoSEQ multiplex PCR; TCRdb's copy has only in-frame clones and lacks some. The table records 250,000 to 350,000 clones, approximately 85% of them present only once. The material sequenced was PBMCs or T cells enriched from blood (not recorded which). The receptors stem from a woman aged 25 to 39 who had recovered from COVID-19.

The genes are TRBV7-9 and TRBJ1-3, with unresolved D. Germline loops: CDR1 SEHNR, CDR2 FQNEAQ (reference sequence). The CDR3 loop spans 14 amino acids. Trimming took off 1 base at V and 2 bases at J, with 6 bases between the two ends. CDR3 residues: CASSLVSAGNTIYF. The CDR3 DNA sequence: TGTGCCAGCAGCTTAGTCTCTGCTGGAAACACCATATATTTT.

This clone occurred once. This rearrangement joins TRBV30 to TRBJ2-5; unclear D gene. V was clipped by 1 base and J by 7 bases, with 7 bases between them. The CDR3 length is 11 residues. Germline V gene sequence: CDR1 GTSNPN, CDR2 SVGIG (reference sequence). CDR3 sequence (DNA): TGTGCCTGGAGTGACGAGGCGACCCAGTACTTC. Translated, it gives CAWSDEATQYF.

This sequence joins TRBV2 and TRBJ1-5, with 8 positions matching TRBD1. Germline trimming cut 5 bases from V and 7 bases from J; bases unmatched to any gene: 4. The CDR3 runs 13 residues. In germline, CDR1 is SNHLY, CDR2 FYNNEI. CDR3 in amino acids: CASSRTGKQPQHF. CDR3 nucleotide sequence: TGTGCCAGCAGTCGGACAGGGAAACAGCCCCAGCATTTT.

The chain has TRBV28 and TRBJ1-2; 7 bases line up with TRBD1. The CDR3 is 15 residues long. Germline V lookup: CDR1 MDHEN, CDR2 SYDVKM. J was trimmed by 6 bases and V by 7 bases; bases with no gene match: 14. CDR3 in DNA: TGTGCCAGCACCCCGGGACAGCAATATGGGCATGGCTACACCTTC. Translating it yields CASTPGQQYGHGYTF.

The chain couples TRBV7-3 to TRBJ2-1; TRBD2 matches 14 bases. CDR1 is SGHTA, CDR2 FQGTGA, per germline. V lost 5 bases to trimming and J lost 2 bases; unmatched junction nucleotides: 11. The CDR3 length is 19 residues. The CDR3: CASSPETGLAGVAYNEQFF. CDR3 nucleotide sequence: TGTGCCAGCAGCCCCGAGACGGGACTAGCGGGAGTGGCCTACAATGAGCAGTTCTTC.

The chain couples TRBV5-1 to TRBJ1-2; no clear D. Germline V gene sequence: CDR1 SGHRS, CDR2 YFSETQ. V shed 7 bases and J shed 4 bases, with 8 bases lying between them. The CDR3 runs to 11 residues. Written as DNA, the CDR3 is TGCGCCAGCGCCTCCGGCTATGGCTACACCTTC. Translated: CASASGYGYTF.

This chain links TRBV7-9 with TRBJ1-2; TRBD1 aligns across 9 bases. Germline lookup yields CDR1 SEHNR and CDR2 FQNEAQ (reference sequence). The CDR3 contains 17 residues. V was clipped by 6 bases and J by 1 base; unmatched bases: 12. CDR3 nucleotide sequence: TGTGCCAGCAGTCTTCCGGGACAGGGATTTTTTAACTATGGCTACACCTTC. It specifies CASSLPGQGFFNYGYTF.

The rearrangement links TRBV19 to TRBJ2-2, with 9 bases matching TRBD2. V was clipped by 7 bases and J by 3 bases; unmatched bases: 6. CDR3 length: 15 residues. The germline V gene has CDR1 LNHDA and CDR2 SQIVND (reference sequence). The CDR3 DNA sequence: TGTGCCAGTATTCGGCGGGGGGGTTACACCGGGGAGCTGTTTTTT. This translates into CASIRRGGYTGELFF.

This chain connects TRBV2 to TRBJ2-1; a possible D gene is TRBD2 (5 bases). This CDR3 spans 16 amino acids. The ends were cut back, 8 bases at V and 0 bases at J, with 17 bases in the middle. Germline V gene sequence: CDR1 SNHLY, CDR2 FYNNEI. The CDR3 here is CASSWEWESSYNEQFF. The CDR3 nucleotides are TGTGCCAGCTCTTGGGAGTGGGAAAGCTCCTACAATGAGCAGTTCTTC.

The CDR3 is CASSRLAGQETQYF. CDR3 nucleotide sequence: TGTGCCAGCAGTCGACTAGCGGGGCAAGAGACCCAGTACTTC. This chain connects TRBV27 to TRBJ2-5; TRBD2 aligns across 11 bases. CDR3 length equals 14 residues. V was pared by 5 bases and J by 2 bases, with 1 base of the junction left unmatched. Germline-derived CDR1 and CDR2 are MNHEY and SMNVEV (reference sequence).

The rearrangement uses TRBV29-1 and TRBJ1-2; the D gene is possibly TRBD1 (5 bases). Germline assignment: CDR1 SQVTM and CDR2 ANQGSEA. Trimming took off 4 bases at V and 6 bases at J, with 15 bases between the two ends. The CDR3 loop spans 13 amino acids. The CDR3 nucleotides read TGCAGCGTTGGAGAGGGAAAACAGGATGGCTACACCTTC. Its protein product is CSVGEGKQDGYTF.

The rearrangement uses TRBV18 and TRBJ2-7; D perhaps matches TRBD1 (6 bases). The V gene lost 2 bases and the J gene lost 5 bases, with 10 bases spanning the gap. The CDR3 extends over 13 amino acids. Germline values: CDR1 KGHSH, CDR2 LQKENI. CDR3 coding DNA: TGTGCCAGCTCACCAGATTCAGGGGACGAGCAGTACTTC. Encoded protein: CASSPDSGDEQYF.

This chain joins TRBV27 and TRBJ1-1; the D gene is possibly TRBD1 (5 bases). V lost 7 bases, J lost 0 bases, and 15 bases lay in between. The CDR3 is made up of 15 amino acids. Germline V gene data show CDR1 as MNHEY and CDR2 as SMNVEV (reference sequence). The CDR3 DNA follows: TGTGCCAGCACCCCTCGGAGGGGAATGAACACTGAAGCTTTCTTT. Translating gives CASTPRRGMNTEAFF.

The rearrangement uses TRBV5-8 and TRBJ2-1; TRBD2 aligns across 8 bases. The CDR3 is 16 residues long. The V gene end was trimmed by 7 bases and the J gene end by 2 bases; junction bases not matched to a gene: 11. Per germline, CDR1 SGHTS and CDR2 YDEGEE. CDR3 nucleotide sequence: TGTGCCAGCGAGAGCGGGGGCCAGACCCCCTACAATGAGCAGTTCTTC. This gives the protein CASESGGQTPYNEQFF.

V and J are TRBV3-1 (or the pseudogene TRBV3-2) and TRBJ1-2, with D tentatively TRBD1 (6 bases). Trimming cost V 1 base and J 4 bases, with 13 bases left between them. CDR1 LGHDT and CDR2 YNNKEL come from the germline V gene (reference sequence). CDR3 size: 15 residues. The CDR3 DNA sequence: TGTGCCAGCAGCCAAGTTCCCAGCAGGGGCTATGGCTACACCTTC. Amino acid sequence: CASSQVPSRGYGYTF.

The chain recombines TRBV6-5 with TRBJ2-1; D possibly corresponds to TRBD2 (5 bases). The CDR3 extends over 15 amino acids. The V end lost 2 bases, the J end lost 5 bases, and 13 bases lay between the germline ends. CDR1 MNHEY and CDR2 SVGAGI come from the germline V gene. CDR3 region: CASSYVLAPDNEQFF. The CDR3 DNA follows: TGTGCCAGCAGTTACGTGCTAGCCCCTGACAATGAGCAGTTCTTC.

The J gene is TRBJ1-2, the V gene TRBV2, with a possible D match to TRBD1 (5 bases). This CDR3 contains 13 residues. Germline V gives CDR1 SNHLY, CDR2 FYNNEI. V shed 7 bases and J shed 0 bases, with 9 bases lying between them. The CDR3 bases are TGTGCCAGCATGGCGGGGGCTAACTATGGCTACACCTTC. Its protein product is CASMAGANYGYTF.

V usage is TRBV3-1 (or the pseudogene TRBV3-2) and J usage is TRBJ1-4, with TRBD1 as a possible D gene (6 bases). Germline V gives CDR1 LGHDT, CDR2 YNNKEL (reference sequence). CDR3 length: 15 amino acids. V was cut by 4 bases and J by 1 base, with 10 bases left in between. The CDR3 here is CASSPHRVTNEKLFF. CDR3 DNA sequence: TGTGCCAGCAGCCCACACAGGGTAACTAATGAAAAACTGTTTTTT.

There are a few counts of this clone. This rearrangement joins TRBV30 to TRBJ1-6, with unresolved D. Trimming took off 1 base at V and 6 bases at J, with 16 bases between the two ends. CDR3 length: 16 residues. Germline CDR1 and CDR2: GTSNPN and SVGIG (reference sequence). In DNA, the CDR3 is TGTGCCTGGAGTGCCATCCCTCGAAGAGTTAATTCACCCCTCCACTTT. It specifies CAWSAIPRRVNSPLHF.

The chain has TRBV7-9 and TRBJ2-7; 14 nucleotides align to TRBD2. Losses at the gene ends were 5 bases for V and 3 bases for J; bases not matched to a gene: 9. CDR1 SEHNR and CDR2 FQNEAQ come from the germline V gene (reference sequence). The CDR3 is 17 residues long. The CDR3 protein is CASSPGLAGEISYEQYF. The CDR3 DNA follows: TGTGCCAGCAGCCCGGGACTAGCGGGGGAGATAAGCTACGAGCAGTACTTC.

This clone was picked up one time. The chain links TRBV27 to TRBJ2-1, with D uncertain. CDR3 length: 13 residues. Germline CDR1 MNHEY, CDR2 SMNVEV (reference sequence). V was clipped by 6 bases and J by 6 bases, with 12 bases between them. The CDR3, as DNA: TGTGCCAGCAGCCAAGCTGGTAGCAATGAGCAGTTCTTC. Protein: CASSQAGSNEQFF.

The chain combines TRBV28 with TRBJ1-4; the match to TRBD1 covers 8 bases. This CDR3 contains 14 residues. Losses at the gene ends were 6 bases for V and 6 bases for J; bases not matched to a gene: 6. Germline V lookup: CDR1 MDHEN, CDR2 SYDVKM. The CDR3 reads CASRSGGSDEKLFF. The CDR3 DNA is TGTGCCAGCAGGTCAGGGGGCTCGGATGAAAAACTGTTTTTT.

DNA for the CDR3: TGTGCCATCAGTGAGGCTGAGGCGGCCGGGGCCAACGTCCTGACTTTC. This codes for CAISEAEAAGANVLTF. This chain links TRBV10-3 with TRBJ2-6; unclear D gene. Germline V gene data show CDR1 as ENHRY and CDR2 as SYGVKD. Trimming cost V 2 bases and J 4 bases, with 12 bases left between them. The CDR3 runs 16 residues.

The rearrangement links TRBV6-4 to TRBJ2-7; 9 bases agree with TRBD1. The CDR3 contains 17 residues. Germline trimming cut 0 bases from V and 7 bases from J; bases unmatched to any gene: 13. The germline V gene encodes CDR1 MRHNA and CDR2 SNTAGT. The CDR3 coding sequence is TGTGCCAGCAGTGACTCCCCCGGCGGACAGGGGACTGGGGAGCAGTACTTC. Translated, it gives CASSDSPGGQGTGEQYF.

CDR3 DNA sequence: TGTGCCAGCAGCTTAGGAAGTAGCGTTAACTATGGCTACACCTTC. This codes for CASSLGSSVNYGYTF. This chain uses TRBV7-2 with TRBJ1-2, with no clear D. Germline V lookup: CDR1 SGHTA, CDR2 FQGNSA. The length of the CDR3 is 15 residues. V was clipped by 1 base and J by 1 base, with 10 bases between them. Complete variable domain (other parts from reference TRBV7-2 and TRBJ1-2): GAGVSQSPSNKVTEKGKDVELRCDPISGHTALYWYRQSLGQGLEFLIYFQGNSAPDKSGLPSDRFSAERTGGSVSTLTIQRTQQEDSAVYLCASSLGSSVNYGYTFGSGTRLTVV.

V usage is TRBV14 and J usage is TRBJ1-6; the D is unclear. Per germline, CDR1 SGHDN and CDR2 FVKESK. The CDR3 has 16 residues. The V end was cut by 0 bases, the J end by 7 bases, with 13 bases between. The DNA for the CDR3 is TGTGCCAGCAGCCAAGACCACCGGAGGACGAATTCACCCCTCCACTTT. Protein sequence: CASSQDHRRTNSPLHF.

The chain has TRBV5-1 and TRBJ2-5, with 8 nucleotides matching TRBD1. Germline V gene lookup returns CDR1 SGHRS and CDR2 YFSETQ. The CDR3 totals 15 residues. The trim removed 4 bases at V and 2 bases at J, leaving 7 bases unmatched. Written as DNA, the CDR3 is TGCGCCAGCAGCGAATGGGACAGGCCACAAGAGACCCAGTACTTC. Translating gives CASSEWDRPQETQYF. The full variable domain, completed using reference TRBV5-1 and TRBJ2-5, is KAGVTQTPRYLIKTRGQQVTLSCSPISGHRSVSWYQQTPGQGLQFLFEYFSETQRNKGNFPGRFSGRQFSNSRSEMNVSTLELGDSALYLCASSEWDRPQETQYFGPGTRLLVL.

In its sample, this clone was seen a few times. The V call is TRBV3-1 (or the pseudogene TRBV3-2), the J call TRBJ1-5; D gene unclear. Trimming removed 6 bases at V and 4 bases at J, with 13 bases between. The CDR3 is 14 amino acids. Per germline, CDR1 LGHDT and CDR2 YNNKEL (reference sequence). CDR3 in DNA: TGTGCCAGCAGTAGAGAGAGGGTTAATCAGCCCCAGCATTTT. Its translation is CASSRERVNQPQHF.

The rearrangement joins TRBV7-3 to TRBJ2-7, with 9 bases matching TRBD2. This CDR3 region has 15 residues. The V gene's germline CDR1 is SGHTA and CDR2 FQGTGA. V lost 5 bases, J lost 6 bases, and 11 bases stayed unmatched. This chain's CDR3 is CASSPQAYSGGEQYF. The DNA of the CDR3 is TGTGCCAGCAGCCCGCAAGCCTATAGCGGGGGCGAGCAGTACTTC.

This chain links TRBV27 with TRBJ2-3; 12 bases match TRBD2. The V gene's germline CDR1 is MNHEY and CDR2 SMNVEV (reference sequence). With 6 bases clipped from V and 5 bases from J, the junction kept 12 bases outside the gene matches. This CDR3 contains 17 residues. Here the CDR3 reads CASSNRLAGDAQDTQYF. In DNA form, the CDR3 reads TGTGCCAGCAGCAACAGACTAGCGGGGGACGCACAAGATACGCAGTATTTT.